The 3 T cell receptor beta chains presented below share a single source sample, sequenced in a study of cytomegalovirus exposure and HLA in healthy donors. The PCR had 60 Vbeta and 13 Jbeta primers. The protocol was immunoSEQ multiplex PCR, while the TCRdb copy is restricted to in-frame clones and leaves out a portion. The sample has 180,000 or so clones; about 83% are singletons. The specimen was PBMCs. The receptors originated from a female donor in good health and CMV-seronegative.

The table lists this clone with a count of one. This chain links TRBV5-1 with TRBJ1-1; D is unclear. CDR3 length: 14 residues. V lost 0 bases to trimming and J lost 2 bases, with 8 bases between them. Per the germline V gene, CDR1 is SGHRS and CDR2 is YFSETQ. The chain's CDR3 is CASSLDPGNTEAFF. In nucleotides, the CDR3 is TGCGCCAGCAGCTTGGACCCAGGCAACACTGAAGCTTTCTTT.

In regard to this clone: A junction boundary mismatches the germline segment, possibly from a read error. The identical CDR3 is also encoded by other nucleotide sequences in the sample. This sequence joins TRBV11-3 and TRBJ1-1, with D possibly TRBD1 on 5 matching bases. Germline CDR1 and CDR2: SGHNT and YENEEA. This CDR3 has 16 residues. The CDR3 sequence: CASSLDTGFMNTEAFF. CDR3 DNA: TGTGCCAGTAGCTTAGATACAGGTTTCATGAACACTGAAGCTTTCTTT.

V gene TRBV10-3 combines with J gene TRBJ2-2; 8 bases align to TRBD1. V dropped 7 bases and J dropped 3; count of bases not matched to a gene: 10. CDR1 is ENHRY, CDR2 SYGVKD, per germline. The CDR3 has 16 residues. Written as DNA, the CDR3 is TGTGCCATCAACGACAGGGGAAATCGGGACACCGGGGAGCTGTTTTTT. It translates to CAINDRGNRDTGELFF.